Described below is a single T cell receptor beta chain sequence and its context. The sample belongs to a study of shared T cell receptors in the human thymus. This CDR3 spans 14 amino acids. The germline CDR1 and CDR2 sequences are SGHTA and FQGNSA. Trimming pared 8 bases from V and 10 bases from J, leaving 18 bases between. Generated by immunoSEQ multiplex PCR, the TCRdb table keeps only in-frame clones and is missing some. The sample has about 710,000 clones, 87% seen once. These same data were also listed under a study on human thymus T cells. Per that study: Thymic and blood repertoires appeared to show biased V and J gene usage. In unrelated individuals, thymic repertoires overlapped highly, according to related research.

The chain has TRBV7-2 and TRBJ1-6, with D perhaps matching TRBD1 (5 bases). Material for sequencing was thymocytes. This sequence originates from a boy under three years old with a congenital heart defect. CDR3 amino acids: CASQTARLKSPLHF. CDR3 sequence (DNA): TGTGCCAGCCAGACAGCCCGTCTTAAGTCACCCCTCCACTTT. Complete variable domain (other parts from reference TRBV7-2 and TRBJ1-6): GAGVSQSPSNKVTEKGKDVELRCDPISGHTALYWYRQSLGQGLEFLIYFQGNSAPDKSGLPSDRFSAERTGGSVSTLTIQRTQQEDSAVYLCASQTARLKSPLHFGNGTRLTVT.